These 9 T cell receptor beta chains were all obtained from the same sample, sequenced in a study of T cell responses to AZD1222 COVID-19 vaccine. The table came from immunoSEQ multiplex PCR; TCRdb's copy has only in-frame clones and leaves some out. The data show fewer than 130,000 clones, with about four fifths seen just once and 4% to 5% held by the top ten. The sample here was peripheral blood, taken on day 0 of AZD1222 vaccination. The receptors shown here come from an adult in good health.

J is TRBJ1-4 and V is TRBV5-1; no reliable D call. This CDR3 is 16 amino acids long. Germline assignment: CDR1 SGHRS and CDR2 YFSETQ. Trimming shortened V by 4 bases and J by 2 bases, and 15 bases separated the two germline ends. CDR3 DNA: TGCGCCAGCAGCAAGGACCTCCAAGCGACTAATGAAAAACTGTTTTTT. It translates to CASSKDLQATNEKLFF.

V usage is TRBV7-2 and J usage is TRBJ2-1; the match to TRBD2 covers 11 bases. Unmatched junction bases numbered 4, after V lost 2 bases and J lost 4 bases. This CDR3 has 16 residues. CDR1 SGHTA and CDR2 FQGNSA come from the germline V gene. CDR3: CASSLSRTSGYNEQFF. In DNA, the CDR3 is TGTGCCAGCAGCTTAAGTCGGACTAGCGGGTACAATGAGCAGTTCTTC.

The chain combines TRBV7-2 with TRBJ2-5, with 9 bases aligning to TRBD2. V lost 1 base to trimming and J lost 13 bases; unmatched junction nucleotides: 7. Germline V gene data show CDR1 as SGHTA and CDR2 as FQGNSA. The CDR3 is 13 residues long. CDR3 DNA sequence: TGTGCCAGCAGCTTAGACGGAGCGGGGGGATGGTACTTC. It translates to CASSLDGAGGWYF.

The rearrangement uses TRBV3-1 (or the pseudogene TRBV3-2) and TRBJ1-6; perhaps TRBD1 as D (5 bases). This CDR3 comprises 14 residues. V was cut by 8 bases and J by 6 bases, with 14 bases left in between. Germline V CDR1 and CDR2: LGHDT, YNNKEL (reference sequence). Here the CDR3 reads CASERGGSNSPLHF. The CDR3 DNA sequence: TGTGCCAGCGAACGTGGGGGGAGTAATTCACCCCTCCACTTT.

CDR3 nucleotides: TGTGCCAGCGTTGGGGGCACAGGCTCTGGAAACACCATATATTTT. It encodes CASVGGTGSGNTIYF. This chain links TRBV28 with TRBJ1-3; the D gene is possibly TRBD1 (6 bases). Germline V gene lookup returns CDR1 MDHEN and CDR2 SYDVKM. This CDR3 is 15 amino acids long. V dropped 8 bases and J dropped 0 bases, with 14 bases sitting between them.

The V call is TRBV30, the J call TRBJ1-3; tentatively, D is TRBD1 (5 bases). This CDR3 has 14 amino acids. From germline, CDR1 is GTSNPN and CDR2 SVGIG (reference sequence). Trimming left V 5 bases short and J 0 bases short, with 11 bases between. CDR3 region: CAWGGLLSGNTIYF. The DNA of the CDR3 is TGTGCCTGGGGGGGACTCCTCTCTGGAAACACCATATATTTT.

The chain has TRBV18 and TRBJ1-5, with 10 nucleotides matching TRBD1. The CDR3 runs 15 residues. Trimming at V came to 2 bases and at J to 7 bases, leaving 5 bases not matched to a gene. Germline V lookup: CDR1 KGHSH, CDR2 LQKENI. The CDR3 DNA sequence: TGTGCCAGCTCACCAGAGACAGGGGGCGGCCAGCCCCAGCATTTT. It is translated as CASSPETGGGQPQHF.

CDR3 in DNA: TGTGCCATCAGTGAGTCGGACAGGGGTCAGCCCCAGCATTTT. It translates to CAISESDRGQPQHF. The J gene is TRBJ1-5, the V gene TRBV10-3; the match to TRBD1 covers 9 bases. Losses at the gene ends were 0 bases for V and 6 bases for J; bases not matched to a gene: 0. The CDR3 has 14 residues. Germline V gene sequence: CDR1 ENHRY, CDR2 SYGVKD.

The chain recombines TRBV7-6 with TRBJ2-3, with 7 positions matching TRBD2. This CDR3 contains 15 residues. CDR1 SGHVS and CDR2 FNYEAQ come from the germline V gene. The ends lost 4 bases at V and 5 bases at J; junction bases unmatched: 9. The CDR3 DNA is TGTGCCAGCAGCTCGGGGGGAGGGCGAGGAGATACGCAGTATTTT. Encoded protein: CASSSGGGRGDTQYF.